This entry lists 20 T cell receptor beta chains sequenced from one sample in a study of shared clonotypes between healthy human individuals. Naivety among CD8 cells was defined by CD45RO negativity and positive CCR7 selection, thereby excluding terminally differentiated effector memory CD45RA+ cells. Data came from immunoSEQ multiplex PCR; TCRdb stores just in-frame clones and leaves some out. This sample has about 2 million clones, with approximately 95% found just once. Sequencing was performed on naive CD8+ T cells sorted from blood. These receptors all come from a man aged 18 to 30 in good health.

The gene calls are TRBV4-1 and TRBJ1-3; D ambiguous. V shed 1 base and J shed 3 bases, with 4 bases lying between them. The germline gives CDR1 MGHRA, CDR2 YSYEKL. CDR3 length equals 13 residues. The CDR3 spells CASSQGIGNTIYF. For the CDR3, the DNA is TGCGCCAGCAGCCAAGGTATTGGAAACACCATATATTTT.

The V gene is TRBV27, the J gene TRBJ2-5; TRBD2 matches at 14 bases. The CDR3 runs to 16 residues. Germline V gene sequence: CDR1 MNHEY, CDR2 SMNVEV (reference sequence). The trim removed 0 bases at V and 4 bases at J, leaving 1 base unmatched. CDR3 DNA sequence: TGTGCCAGCAGTTTATCGACTAGCGGGAGGGGAGAGACCCAGTACTTC. Translating it yields CASSLSTSGRGETQYF.

On this clone: Other DNA sequences within the sample encode an identical CDR3. The chain combines TRBV6-5 with TRBJ2-7; D remains ambiguous. The V gene's germline CDR1 is MNHEY and CDR2 SVGAGI. The CDR3 contains 15 residues. V dropped 3 bases and J dropped 2 bases, with 14 bases sitting between them. Written as DNA, the CDR3 is TGTGCCAGCAGTTATCTGGCCGAGAGTCCCTACGAGCAGTACTTC. Amino acid sequence: CASSYLAESPYEQYF.

The rearrangement links TRBV6-5 to TRBJ2-5; unclear D gene. This CDR3 comprises 12 residues. The germline CDR1 and CDR2 sequences are MNHEY and SVGAGI. V was shortened by 5 bases and J by 5 bases, with 9 bases between the two germline ends. The CDR3 sequence is CASSKTGETQYF. DNA for the CDR3: TGTGCCAGCAGTAAAACCGGGGAGACCCAGTACTTC.

There are a few counts of this clone. Other DNA sequences in this sample translate to the same CDR3. The J gene is TRBJ2-3, the V gene TRBV6-5; D remains unclear. Germline CDR1 reads MNHEY; CDR2 reads SVGAGI. The CDR3 runs 14 residues. Trimming cost V 0 bases and J 0 bases, with 4 bases left between them. The CDR3 coding sequence is TGTGCCAGCAGTTACTCGACTAGCACAGATACGCAGTATTTT. It is translated as CASSYSTSTDTQYF.

V is TRBV2 and J is TRBJ1-5; D is possibly TRBD1 (5 bases). CDR3 size: 14 residues. Germline V gene data show CDR1 as SNHLY and CDR2 as FYNNEI. The V and J ends lost 3 bases and 7 bases respectively, with 13 bases between them. The CDR3 DNA sequence: TGTGCCAGCAGTGACTTAGGGACTTGGCAGCCCCAGCATTTT. Protein sequence: CASSDLGTWQPQHF.

The chain is built from TRBV30 and TRBJ2-3; 12 nucleotides agree with TRBD2. The junction had 6 bases not matched to a gene; V was cut back by 3 bases and J by 2 bases. CDR3 length: 16 residues. Germline V lookup: CDR1 GTSNPN, CDR2 SVGIG (reference sequence). This chain's CDR3 is CAWSSGLAGLTDTQYF. The DNA of the CDR3 is TGTGCCTGGAGCTCCGGACTAGCGGGACTCACAGATACGCAGTATTTT.

Notes on this clone: The same CDR3 arises from other DNA sequences in this sample as well. The genes are TRBV6-5 and TRBJ2-7; a weak D match, TRBD2 (6 bases). V shed 2 bases and J shed 1 base, with 9 bases lying between them. Germline CDR1 is MNHEY and CDR2 is SVGAGI. The length of the CDR3 is 14 residues. CDR3 nucleotide sequence: TGTGCCAGCAGTTACGGGGGAGGATCCTACGAGCAGTACTTC. Residues: CASSYGGGSYEQYF.

The chain carries TRBV27 and TRBJ2-5; 10 nucleotides match TRBD2. The CDR3 runs 13 residues. Trimming cost V 5 bases and J 7 bases; bases outside gene matches: 4. Germline V gene sequence: CDR1 MNHEY, CDR2 SMNVEV (reference sequence). The CDR3 protein is CASSSGGAGTQYF. The CDR3 coding sequence is TGTGCCAGCAGTAGCGGGGGGGCGGGGACCCAGTACTTC.

Here the CDR3 reads CASSDGHLAGAQETQYF. In DNA form, the CDR3 reads TGTGCCAGCAGTGACGGCCATCTAGCGGGGGCACAAGAGACCCAGTACTTC. This sequence joins TRBV2 and TRBJ2-5, with 10 nucleotides matching TRBD2. CDR3 length: 17 amino acids. Germline values: CDR1 SNHLY, CDR2 FYNNEI. The V segment lost 3 bases and the J segment 2 bases; nucleotides outside the gene matches: 9.

On this clone itself: This sample includes further DNA sequences coding for the same CDR3. CDR3 nucleotide sequence: TGTGCCAGTAGTATAGCAGGGTCCTCCTACGAGCAGTACTTC. Its translation: CASSIAGSSYEQYF. V usage is TRBV19 and J usage is TRBJ2-7, with D perhaps matching TRBD1 (5 bases). CDR1 LNHDA and CDR2 SQIVND come from the germline V gene (reference sequence). Trimming removed 1 base from V and 0 bases from J, with 7 bases in between. The CDR3 covers 14 residues.

This rearrangement joins TRBV4-1 to TRBJ2-7, with D possibly being TRBD1 (6 bases). The CDR3 is 14 residues long. Germline values: CDR1 MGHRA, CDR2 YSYEKL. Deletions cut 1 base from V and 4 bases from J, with 11 bases between. CDR3 sequence: CASSQGGLGYEQYF. In nucleotides, the CDR3 is TGCGCCAGCAGCCAAGGGGGGCTCGGATACGAGCAGTACTTC.

This clone occurred once. The gene calls are TRBV7-9 and TRBJ1-2, with D perhaps TRBD1 (5 bases). Trimming cost V 3 bases and J 5 bases, with 10 bases left between them. CDR3 length equals 13 residues. Per the germline V gene, CDR1 is SEHNR and CDR2 is FQNEAQ (reference sequence). The CDR3 DNA sequence: TGTGCCAGCAGCTTCCTAACAGGTTATGGCTACACCTTC. Amino acid sequence: CASSFLTGYGYTF.

The count of this clone is one. The rearrangement joins TRBV27 to TRBJ2-1, with D possibly TRBD2 on 6 matching bases. The CDR3 runs 14 residues. V dropped 5 bases and J dropped 6 bases, with 14 bases sitting between them. Germline V gene lookup returns CDR1 MNHEY and CDR2 SMNVEV (reference sequence). This chain's CDR3 is CASSRPGLFNEQFF. The CDR3 DNA reads as TGTGCCAGCAGTAGACCGGGACTCTTCAATGAGCAGTTCTTC.

For the CDR3, the DNA is TGTGCCAGCATCCCTTCGGGGGCTCTTAATTCACCCCTCCACTTT. This gives the protein CASIPSGALNSPLHF. The chain recombines TRBV6-6 with TRBJ1-6; TRBD1 might be the D (6 bases). Germline-derived CDR1 and CDR2 are MNHNY and SVGAGI (reference sequence). The CDR3 extends over 15 amino acids. V was pared by 7 bases and J by 6 bases, with 16 bases between.

The chain recombines TRBV6-5 with TRBJ2-3, with D maybe TRBD2 (5 bases). This CDR3 contains 15 residues. Germline-derived CDR1 and CDR2 are MNHEY and SVGAGI. The V gene lost 1 base and the J gene lost 4 bases, with 12 bases spanning the gap. The CDR3 is CASSYYGMGSDTQYF. In nucleotides, the CDR3 is TGTGCCAGCAGTTACTACGGGATGGGCTCAGATACGCAGTATTTT.

J is TRBJ2-5 and V is TRBV9; 8 bases map to TRBD1. Germline V gene sequence: CDR1 SGDLS, CDR2 YYNGEE. There are 16 residues in the CDR3. After removal of 0 bases from V and 4 bases from J, the junction contained 8 bases not matched to a gene. CDR3 in DNA: TGTGCCAGCAGCGTAGATGGGACAGGTTTTGGAGAGACCCAGTACTTC. Its protein is CASSVDGTGFGETQYF.

The V call is TRBV2, the J call TRBJ2-3, with 16 positions matching TRBD2. Germline V CDR1 and CDR2: SNHLY, FYNNEI. The CDR3 contains 19 residues. The V and J ends lost 2 bases and 2 bases, in that order; junction bases with no gene match: 7. This chain's CDR3 is CASSEMGTSGRAYTDTQYF. The CDR3 DNA sequence: TGTGCCAGCAGTGAAATGGGGACTAGCGGGAGGGCATACACAGATACGCAGTATTTT. Together with reference TRBV2 and TRBJ2-3, the CDR3 gives the full variable domain: EPEVTQTPSHQVTQMGQEVILRCVPISNHLYFYWYRQILGQKVEFLVSFYNNEISEKSEIFDDQFSVERPDGSNFTLKIRSTKLEDSAMYFCASSEMGTSGRAYTDTQYFGPGTRLTVL.

This chain links TRBV7-9 with TRBJ2-5, with 10 nucleotides matching TRBD2. Trimming at V came to 3 bases and at J to 9 bases, leaving 7 bases not matched to a gene. CDR1 and CDR2 from the germline V gene are SEHNR and FQNEAQ (reference sequence). The CDR3 totals 14 residues. CDR3 loop: CASSFPTSGPAQYF. The CDR3 coding sequence is TGTGCCAGCAGCTTTCCGACTAGCGGGCCGGCCCAGTACTTC.

The chain couples TRBV11-2 to TRBJ2-7, with 8 bases matching TRBD2. Germline V gene data show CDR1 as SGHAT and CDR2 as FQNNGV. This CDR3 has 14 residues. J was trimmed by 5 bases and V by 6 bases; bases with no gene match: 9. In DNA form, the CDR3 reads TGTGCCAGCAGTACTACCCGGGAGGGGAACGAGCAGTACTTC. It specifies CASSTTREGNEQYF.